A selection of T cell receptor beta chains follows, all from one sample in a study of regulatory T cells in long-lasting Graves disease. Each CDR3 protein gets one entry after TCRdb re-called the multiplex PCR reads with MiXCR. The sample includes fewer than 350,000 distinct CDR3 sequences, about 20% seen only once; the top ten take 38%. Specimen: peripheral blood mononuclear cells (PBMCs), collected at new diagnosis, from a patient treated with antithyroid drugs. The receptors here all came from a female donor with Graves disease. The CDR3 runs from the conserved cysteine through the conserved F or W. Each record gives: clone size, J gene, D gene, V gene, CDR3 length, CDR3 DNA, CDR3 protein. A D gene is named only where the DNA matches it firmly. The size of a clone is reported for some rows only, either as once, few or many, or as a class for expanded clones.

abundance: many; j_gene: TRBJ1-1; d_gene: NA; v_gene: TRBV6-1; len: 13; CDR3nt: TGTGCCGCCATGGCCCTCGCGAACACTGAAGCTTTCTTT; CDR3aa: CAAMALANTEAFF
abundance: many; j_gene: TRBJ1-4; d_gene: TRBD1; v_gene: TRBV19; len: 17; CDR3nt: TGTGCCAGTAGAAAACAGGGGTTTCAGTCTACTAATGAAAAACTGTTTTTT; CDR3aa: CASRKQGFQSTNEKLFF
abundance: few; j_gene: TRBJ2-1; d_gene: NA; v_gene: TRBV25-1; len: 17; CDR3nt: TGTGCCAGCAGTGAATGCCCTCGGGGGAGCTCCTACAATGAGCAGTTCTTC; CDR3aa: CASSECPRGSSYNEQFF
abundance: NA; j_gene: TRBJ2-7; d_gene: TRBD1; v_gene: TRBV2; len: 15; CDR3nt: TGTGCCACCAGCAGCCCCGGGACAGGGGCTTTCGAGCAGTACTTC; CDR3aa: CATSSPGTGAFEQYF
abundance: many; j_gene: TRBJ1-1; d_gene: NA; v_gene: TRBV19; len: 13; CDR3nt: TGTGCCAGTAGTACGCAGGTGAACACTGAAGCTTTCTTT; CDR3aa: CASSTQVNTEAFF
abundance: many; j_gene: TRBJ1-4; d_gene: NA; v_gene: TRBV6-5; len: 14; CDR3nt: TGTGCCAGCAGTTACAGGGGAACTGATGAAAAACTGTTTTTT; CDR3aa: CASSYRGTDEKLFF
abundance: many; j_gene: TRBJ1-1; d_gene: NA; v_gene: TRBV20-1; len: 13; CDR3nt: TGCAGTGCGAGAGACATGCCGTACACTGAAGCTTTCTTT; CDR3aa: CSARDMPYTEAFF
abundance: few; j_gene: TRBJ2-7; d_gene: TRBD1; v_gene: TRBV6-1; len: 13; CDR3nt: TGTGCCAGCGGACGGGACAGGGACTACGAGCAGTACTTC; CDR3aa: CASGRDRDYEQYF
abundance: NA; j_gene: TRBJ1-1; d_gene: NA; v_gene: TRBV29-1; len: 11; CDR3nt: TGCAGCGTTGCGGGTCCGGATGAAGCTTTCTTT; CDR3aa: CSVAGPDEAFF
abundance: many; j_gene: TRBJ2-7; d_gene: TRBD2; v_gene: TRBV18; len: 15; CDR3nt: TGTGCCAGCTCACCATGGGGACTAGCGGGAGAAGAGCAGTACTTC; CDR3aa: CASSPWGLAGEEQYF
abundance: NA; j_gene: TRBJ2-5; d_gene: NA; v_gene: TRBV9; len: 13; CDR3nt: TGTGCCAGCAGCGTATCAGCCCGAGAGACCCAGTACTTC; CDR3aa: CASSVSARETQYF
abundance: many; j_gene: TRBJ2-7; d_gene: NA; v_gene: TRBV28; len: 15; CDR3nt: TGTGCCAGCAGCGAAGGGTCCGCGAGCTCCTACGAGCAGTACTTC; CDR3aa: CASSEGSASSYEQYF
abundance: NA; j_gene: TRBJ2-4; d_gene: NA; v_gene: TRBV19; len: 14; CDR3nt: TGTGCCAGTAGTATGGGGGTGGCCAAAAACATTCAGTACTTC; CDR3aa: CASSMGVAKNIQYF
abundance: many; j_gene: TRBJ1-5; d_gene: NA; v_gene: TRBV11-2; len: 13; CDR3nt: TGTGCCAGCAGCCCTGGCGAGAATCAGCCCCAGCATTTT; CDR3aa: CASSPGENQPQHF
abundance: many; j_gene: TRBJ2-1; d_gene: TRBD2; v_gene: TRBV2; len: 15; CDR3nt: TGTGCCAGCGAGGGTGTGGGCGGGAGGGAAGATGAGCAGTTCTTC; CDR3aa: CASEGVGGREDEQFF
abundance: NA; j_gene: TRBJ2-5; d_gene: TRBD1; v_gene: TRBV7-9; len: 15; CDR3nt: TGTGCCAGCAGCTTAGGACAGGGGTTTATGGAGACCCAGTACTTC; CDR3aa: CASSLGQGFMETQYF
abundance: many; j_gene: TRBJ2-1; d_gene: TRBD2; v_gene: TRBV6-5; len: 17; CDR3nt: TGTGCCAGCAGTTACTCGGGGACGACTAGCACATACAATGAGCAGTTCTTC; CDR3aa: CASSYSGTTSTYNEQFF
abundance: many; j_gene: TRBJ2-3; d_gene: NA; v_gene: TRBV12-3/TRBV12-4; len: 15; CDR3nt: TGTGCCAGCCACGCGGAGGGAGGGGGAACAGATACGCAGTATTTT; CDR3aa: CASHAEGGGTDTQYF
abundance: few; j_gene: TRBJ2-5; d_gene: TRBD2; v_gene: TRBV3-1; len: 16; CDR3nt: TGTGCCAGCAGCCCCCAGGCGACTAGCGGGGACGAGACCCAGTACTTC; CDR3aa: CASSPQATSGDETQYF
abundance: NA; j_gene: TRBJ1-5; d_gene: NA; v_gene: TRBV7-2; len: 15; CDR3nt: TGTGCCAGCAGACCGTCGGGGGGGCGGAATCAGCCCCAGCATTTT; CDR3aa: CASRPSGGRNQPQHF
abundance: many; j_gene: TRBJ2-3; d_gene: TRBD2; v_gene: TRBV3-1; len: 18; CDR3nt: TGTGCCAGCAGCCAAGGGGTACTAGCGGGATTCGGCACAGATACGCAGTATTTT; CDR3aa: CASSQGVLAGFGTDTQYF
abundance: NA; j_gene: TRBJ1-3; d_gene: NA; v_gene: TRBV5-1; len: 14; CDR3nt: TGCGCCAGCAGTGCGGGCCCCTCTGGAAACACCATATATTTT; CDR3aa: CASSAGPSGNTIYF
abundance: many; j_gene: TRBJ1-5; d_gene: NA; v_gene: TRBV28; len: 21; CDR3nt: TGTGCCAGCAGTTTACTCGGCGGTCGAGGGGAAAGATTTATGCGCAATCAGCCCCAGCATTTT; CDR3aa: CASSLLGGRGERFMRNQPQHF
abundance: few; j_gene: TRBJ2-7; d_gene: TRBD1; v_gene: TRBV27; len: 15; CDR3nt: TGTGCCAGCAGGGACGAGGGGACAGGGGTCCACGAGCAGTACTTC; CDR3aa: CASRDEGTGVHEQYF
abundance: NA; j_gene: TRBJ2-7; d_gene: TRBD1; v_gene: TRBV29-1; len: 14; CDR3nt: TGCAGTGCCTCCGGGACAGGAGCCCCCGGCGAGCAGTACTTC; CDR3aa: CSASGTGAPGEQYF
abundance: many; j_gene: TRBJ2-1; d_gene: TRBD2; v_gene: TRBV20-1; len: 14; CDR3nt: TGCAGTGCTATAGGGACTAGCTCCTACAATGAGCAGTTCTTC; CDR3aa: CSAIGTSSYNEQFF
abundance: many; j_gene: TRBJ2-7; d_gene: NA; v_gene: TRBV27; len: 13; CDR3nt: TGTGCCAACACACACCCAGGGAGTGATGAGCAGTACTTC; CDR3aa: CANTHPGSDEQYF
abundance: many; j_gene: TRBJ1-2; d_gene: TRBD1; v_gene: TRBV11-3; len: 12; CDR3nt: TGTGCCAGCAGCTTGGACAGGGGTGGCTACACCTTC; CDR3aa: CASSLDRGGYTF
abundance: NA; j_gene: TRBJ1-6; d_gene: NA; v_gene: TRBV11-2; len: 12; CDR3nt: TGTGCCAGCATCCGGGAGGGTTCACCCCTCCACTTT; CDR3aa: CASIREGSPLHF
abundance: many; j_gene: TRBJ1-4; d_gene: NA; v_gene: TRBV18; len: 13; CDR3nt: TGTGCCAGCTCATCGAAAGGGAATGAAAAACTGTTTTTT; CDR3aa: CASSSKGNEKLFF
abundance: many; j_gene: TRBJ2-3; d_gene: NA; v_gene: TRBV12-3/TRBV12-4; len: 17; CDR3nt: TGTGCCAGCAGTTCCCGTGACAGGATAGAAAGCACAGATACGCAGTATTTT; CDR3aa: CASSSRDRIESTDTQYF
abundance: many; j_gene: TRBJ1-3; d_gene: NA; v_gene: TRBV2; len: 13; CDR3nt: TGTGCCAGTCACCTCAGCTCTGGAAACACCATATATTTT; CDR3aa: CASHLSSGNTIYF
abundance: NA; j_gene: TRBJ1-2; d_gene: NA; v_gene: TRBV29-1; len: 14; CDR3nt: TGCAGCGCTTCGGAAGGACAGCGGGGCTATGGCTACACCTTC; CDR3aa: CSASEGQRGYGYTF
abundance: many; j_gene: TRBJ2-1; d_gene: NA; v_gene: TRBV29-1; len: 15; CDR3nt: TGCAGCGTTGAAGCAGCCCGGGCGAGAGGCAATGAGCAGTTCTTC; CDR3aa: CSVEAARARGNEQFF
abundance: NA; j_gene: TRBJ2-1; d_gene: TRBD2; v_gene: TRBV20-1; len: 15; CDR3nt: TGCAGTGCCCCGAGGGACTACCCCGCCTACAATGAGCAGTTCTTC; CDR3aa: CSAPRDYPAYNEQFF
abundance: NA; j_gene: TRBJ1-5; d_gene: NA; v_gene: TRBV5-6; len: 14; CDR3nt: TGTGCCAGCAGCTTAGGACTGAGCAATCAGCCCCAGCATTTT; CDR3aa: CASSLGLSNQPQHF
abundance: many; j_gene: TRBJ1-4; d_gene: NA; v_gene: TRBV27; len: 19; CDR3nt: TGTGCCAGCAGTTTAAGACCCGCAGGGGCCGATGCAACTAATGAAAAACTGTTTTTT; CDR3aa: CASSLRPAGADATNEKLFF
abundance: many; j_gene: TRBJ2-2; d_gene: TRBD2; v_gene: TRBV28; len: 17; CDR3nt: TGTGCCAGCAGCCCCGGGGGTGGCGGGAGGAAAACCGGGGAGCTGTTTTTT; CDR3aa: CASSPGGGGRKTGELFF
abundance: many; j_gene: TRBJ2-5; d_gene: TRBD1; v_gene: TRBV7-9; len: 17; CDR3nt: TGTGCCAGCAGCTCAGTACCGGGACAGAATCTCCAAGAGACCCAGTACTTC; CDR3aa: CASSSVPGQNLQETQYF
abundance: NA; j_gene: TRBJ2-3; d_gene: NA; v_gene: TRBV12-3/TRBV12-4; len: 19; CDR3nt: TGTGCCAGCAGTTTAGTGGGGATGCTAGCATCACGGGCCACAGATACGCAGTATTTT; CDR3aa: CASSLVGMLASRATDTQYF
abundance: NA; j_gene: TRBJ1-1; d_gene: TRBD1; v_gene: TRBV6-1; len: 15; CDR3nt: TGTGCCAGCAGTGGAACCGGGACAGGGGACACTGAAGCTTTCTTT; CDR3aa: CASSGTGTGDTEAFF
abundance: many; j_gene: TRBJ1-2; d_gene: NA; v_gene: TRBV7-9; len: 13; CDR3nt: TGTGCCAGCAGCTCCTCGGGACTACATGGCTACACCTTC; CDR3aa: CASSSSGLHGYTF
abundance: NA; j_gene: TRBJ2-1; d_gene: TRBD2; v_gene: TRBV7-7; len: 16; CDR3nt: TGTGCTAGCAGCTTAGGGGGGACTAGCGACAACAATGAGCAGTTCTTC; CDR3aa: CASSLGGTSDNNEQFF
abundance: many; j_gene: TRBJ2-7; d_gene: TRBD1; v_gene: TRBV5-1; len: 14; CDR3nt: TGCGCCAGCAGCTGGGTCGGGACAGGTAGCGAGCAGTACTTC; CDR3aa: CASSWVGTGSEQYF
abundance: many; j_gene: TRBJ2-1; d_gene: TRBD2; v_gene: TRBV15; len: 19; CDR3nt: TGTGCCACCAGCAGAGATCGAGGACTAGCGGGAACCCCCTACAATGAGCAGTTCTTC; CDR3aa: CATSRDRGLAGTPYNEQFF
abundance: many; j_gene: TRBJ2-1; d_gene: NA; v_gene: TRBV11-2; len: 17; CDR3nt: TGTGCCAGCAGCTTAGCGCACTACCGGAGCTCCTACAATGAGCAGTTCTTC; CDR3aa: CASSLAHYRSSYNEQFF
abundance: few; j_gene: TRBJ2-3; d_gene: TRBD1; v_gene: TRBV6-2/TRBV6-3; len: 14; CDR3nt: TGTGCCAGCAGACGGACAGGGGGACCAGATACGCAGTATTTT; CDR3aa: CASRRTGGPDTQYF
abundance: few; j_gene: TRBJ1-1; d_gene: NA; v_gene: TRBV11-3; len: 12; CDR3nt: TGTGCCAGCAGCCACCCCCGACACGAAGCTTTCTTT; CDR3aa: CASSHPRHEAFF
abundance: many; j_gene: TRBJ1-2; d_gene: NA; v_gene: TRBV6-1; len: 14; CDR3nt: TGTGCCAGCAGTGATGGAGGGGGTAGCTATGGCTACACCTTC; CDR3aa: CASSDGGGSYGYTF
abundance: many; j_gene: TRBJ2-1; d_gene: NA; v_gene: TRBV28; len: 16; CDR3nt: TGTGCCAGCAGTTTCAAGCGTGCAGTCTCCTACAATGAGCAGTTCTTC; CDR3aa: CASSFKRAVSYNEQFF
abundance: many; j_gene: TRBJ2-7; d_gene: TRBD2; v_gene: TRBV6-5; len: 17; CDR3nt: TGTGCCAGCAGTTACTCGGCCGGGACTAGCGGTTTCTACGAGCAGTACTTC; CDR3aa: CASSYSAGTSGFYEQYF
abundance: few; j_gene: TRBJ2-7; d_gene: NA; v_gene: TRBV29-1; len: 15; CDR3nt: TGCAGCGTCGAGAACATTGGCGGAAGCTCCTACGAGCAGTACTTC; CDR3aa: CSVENIGGSSYEQYF
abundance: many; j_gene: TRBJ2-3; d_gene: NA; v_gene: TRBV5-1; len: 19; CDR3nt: TGCGCCAGCAGCTTGCAACCGTGGTCGGTTCGTCGCAGCGCAGATACGCAGTATTTT; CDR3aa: CASSLQPWSVRRSADTQYF
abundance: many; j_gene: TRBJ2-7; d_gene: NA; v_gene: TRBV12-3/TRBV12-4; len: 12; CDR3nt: TGTGCCAGCAAACTAACAACAGGGACGCAGTACTTC; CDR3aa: CASKLTTGTQYF
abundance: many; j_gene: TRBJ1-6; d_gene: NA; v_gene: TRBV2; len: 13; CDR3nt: TGTGCCAACACTCGGGACCGAGGTTCACCCCTCCACTTT; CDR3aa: CANTRDRGSPLHF
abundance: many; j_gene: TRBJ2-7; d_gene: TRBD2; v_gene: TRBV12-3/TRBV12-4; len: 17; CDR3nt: TGTGCCAGCAGTTTACGAGGGGTAGCGGGACTTTCCTACGAGCAGTACTTC; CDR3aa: CASSLRGVAGLSYEQYF
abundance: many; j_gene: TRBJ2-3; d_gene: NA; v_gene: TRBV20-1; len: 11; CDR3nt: TGCAGTGCTAAAGTGGGAGATACGCAGTATTTT; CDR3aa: CSAKVGDTQYF
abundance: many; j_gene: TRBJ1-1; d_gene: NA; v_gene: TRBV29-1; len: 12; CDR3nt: TGCAGCGTTGCAGGGCTGAACACTGAAGCTTTCTTT; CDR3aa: CSVAGLNTEAFF